The clone carrying this T cell receptor beta chain was observed a few times. Cells sorted as Tregs were CD4+, CD25+ and CD127-/low. Constant-region reverse primers amplified full-length variable regions, followed by semi-nested Nested Universal Primer A PCR. Each CDR3 protein is one row after TCRdb ran MiXCR on the 5' RACE reads. Among over 40,000 distinct CDR3 sequences listed, more than 20% were seen once. The CDR3 sequence is 15 residues long. CDR1 and CDR2 from the germline V gene are SGDLS and YYNGEE. V lost 0 bases to trimming and J lost 8 bases; unmatched junction nucleotides: 5. This clonotype was sampled from a female donor with breast cancer. J is TRBJ1-4 and V is TRBV9, with 9 positions matching TRBD1. Sequences were obtained from Tregs sorted from a lymph node. CDR3 sequence (DNA): TGTGCCAGCAGCGTAGAAGGGACAGGGTTCGAAAAACTGTTTTTT. Its protein product is CASSVEGTGFEKLFF.